This note documents a single T cell receptor (beta chain) sequence. The sample comes from a study of blood T cell repertoires in COVID-19. Trimming at V came to 0 bases and at J to 5 bases, leaving 13 bases not matched to a gene. The CDR3 length is 17 residues. Germline CDR1 reads SGHNT; CDR2 reads YYREEE (reference sequence). Clones were read by immunoSEQ multiplex PCR, and TCRdb kept only the in-frame ones, dropping some. The sample comprises approximately 330,000 clones, around 86% of which are singletons, and roughly 4% rests with the top ten. V and J are TRBV5-4 and TRBJ2-5; TRBD1 matches 7 bases. Input material: PBMCs or T cells enriched from blood (not recorded which). The source of this sequence is a woman in her thirties or forties with acute COVID-19. Here the CDR3 reads CASSLELRGQPGETQYF. In DNA, the CDR3 is TGTGCCAGCAGCTTGGAGCTTAGGGGGCAACCTGGGGAGACCCAGTACTTC.